The 25 T cell receptor beta chains presented below share a single source sample, sequenced in a study of blood T cell repertoires in COVID-19. Repertoires were generated with immunoSEQ multiplex PCR, while TCRdb's copy carries only in-frame clones and drops some. The sample has 100,000 to 150,000 clones, approximately 68% seen once. The source material was peripheral blood. Every receptor here comes from a woman between 70 and 85 years old with acute or convalescent COVID-19.

This chain joins TRBV28 and TRBJ1-5, with TRBD1 matching over 7 bases. In germline, CDR1 is MDHEN, CDR2 SYDVKM. Trimming removed 5 bases from V and 3 bases from J; junction bases left unmatched: 13. CDR3 length: 17 residues. The CDR3 spells CASSGDSRKGVNQPQHF. The CDR3 DNA reads as TGTGCCAGCAGTGGGGACAGTCGAAAGGGCGTCAATCAGCCCCAGCATTTT.

The chain carries TRBV1 and TRBJ2-7; the DNA was not compared with TRBD2, the D call given in the table. TRBV1 is marked as a pseudogene. The CDR3 totals 15 residues. CDR3 protein: CTSDPSGSVPYEQYF. For the CDR3, the DNA is TGCACCAGCGACCCTAGCGGGAGTGTCCCCTACGAGCAGTACTTC.

In its sample, this clone was seen a few times. The chain employs TRBV21-1 and TRBJ1-1. TRBV21-1 is shown as a pseudogene. The CDR3 extends over 11 amino acids. CDR3 bases: TGTGCCAGCGTCCGGAGGACTGAAGCTTTCTTT. Encoded protein: CASVRRTEAFF.

This clone was detected a few times. This chain links TRBV19 with TRBJ2-5, with a possible D match to TRBD2 (5 bases). The CDR3 length is 13 residues. CDR1 and CDR2 (germline): LNHDA, SQIVND (reference sequence). V lost 5 bases to trimming and J lost 4 bases, with 11 bases between them. The CDR3 protein is CASSGLEGETQYF. DNA of the CDR3: TGTGCCAGTAGTGGTCTAGAGGGAGAGACCCAGTACTTC.

This chain uses TRBV7-2 with TRBJ2-7; 8 bases match TRBD1. Germline V gene lookup returns CDR1 SGHTA and CDR2 FQGNSA. Trimming took 4 bases from V and 1 from J; bases not matched to a gene: 3. The CDR3 has 14 residues. The CDR3 DNA is TGTGCCAGCAGCTGGACAGGGATTTCCTACGAGCAGTACTTC. Translation: CASSWTGISYEQYF.

This clone was observed a handful of times. The CDR3 region has the DNA TGTGCCAGCAGCAAAACCCCCAGCGAGCAGTACTTC. Amino acid sequence: CASSKTPSEQYF. The gene calls are TRBV21-1 and TRBJ2-7; the table gives TRBD1 as D, unverified against the DNA. TRBV21-1 is an annotated pseudogene. The CDR3 covers 12 residues.

The chain links TRBV11-2 to TRBJ2-1, with a tentative D call TRBD2 (5 bases). The CDR3 consists of 13 residues. Trimming took 1 base from V and 9 from J, leaving 10 bases between them. The V gene's germline CDR1 is SGHAT and CDR2 FQNNGV. The CDR3 sequence is CASSLAGWGEQFF. In DNA, the CDR3 is TGTGCCAGCAGCTTAGCGGGGTGGGGTGAGCAGTTCTTC. Drawing the rest from reference TRBV11-2 and TRBJ2-1, the complete variable domain is EAGVAQSPRYKIIEKRQSVAFWCNPISGHATLYWYQQILGQGPKLLIQFQNNGVVDDSQLPKDRFSAERLKGVDSTLKIQPAKLEDSAVYLCASSLAGWGEQFFGPGTRLTVL.

This clone occurred a few times. The chain links TRBV27 to TRBJ1-6, with D unresolved. V dropped 2 bases and J dropped 5 bases, with 4 bases sitting between them. The CDR3 consists of 13 residues. Germline CDR1 is MNHEY and CDR2 is SMNVEV (reference sequence). The CDR3: CASSLADNSPLHF. In DNA form, the CDR3 reads TGTGCCAGCAGTTTAGCGGATAATTCACCCCTCCACTTT.

V and J are TRBV29-1 and TRBJ1-5; D possibly corresponds to TRBD1 (5 bases). There are 13 residues in the CDR3. Trimming removed 4 bases from V and 4 bases from J, with 11 bases in between. Germline assignment: CDR1 SQVTM and CDR2 ANQGSEA. CDR3 nucleotide sequence: TGCAGCGTTGCAGGGAATCGTAATCAGCCCCAGCATTTT. Translation gives CSVAGNRNQPQHF.

V usage is TRBV28 and J usage is TRBJ2-3; TRBD1 aligns across 9 bases. This CDR3 comprises 15 residues. Germline CDR1 is MDHEN and CDR2 is SYDVKM. V shed 7 bases and J 9 bases; nucleotides not matched to a gene: 14. DNA of the CDR3: TGTGCCAGCAAAAGTCCGGGACAGGGCACCGAAACGCAGTATTTT. This gives the protein CASKSPGQGTETQYF.

V is TRBV19 and J is TRBJ1-5; 8 nucleotides line up with TRBD1. This CDR3 is built from 16 residues. V trimming: 1 base; J trimming: 0 bases; junction bases outside the gene matches: 2. Germline values: CDR1 LNHDA, CDR2 SQIVND (reference sequence). The CDR3 loop reads CASSIGQGISNQPQHF. CDR3 DNA sequence: TGTGCCAGTAGTATAGGACAGGGGATTAGCAATCAGCCCCAGCATTTT.

The CDR3 DNA sequence: TGTGCCAGCAGTTACGATAGGGGGCTCTACGAGCAGTACTTC. It translates to CASSYDRGLYEQYF. The gene calls are TRBV6-5 and TRBJ2-7, with TRBD1 matching 7 bases. V lost 2 bases and J lost 3; bases outside the gene matches: 4. Germline V gives CDR1 MNHEY, CDR2 SVGAGI. The CDR3 has 14 amino acids.

Remarks on this clone: One junction end does not reproduce the germline sequence, and a read error may be involved. The gene calls are TRBV6-1 and TRBJ1-2, with a possible D match to TRBD1 (6 bases). The CDR3 spans 13 residues. Germline V gene sequence: CDR1 MNHNS, CDR2 SASEGT. CDR3 nucleotide sequence: TGTGCCAGCAGTGAGGAGGGGGGGAGACCCACCGTCTTC. This codes for CASSEEGGRPTVF.

This clone was detected once. This chain connects TRBV6-2 or TRBV6-3 to TRBJ1-2; D is undetermined. The germline V and J ends were trimmed by 4 bases and 3 bases, with 6 bases remaining between them. The V gene's germline CDR1 is MNHEY and CDR2 SVGEGT. This CDR3 region has 12 residues. For the CDR3, the DNA is TGTGCCAGCAGTTCCAGGTACTATGGCTACACCTTC. Translation: CASSSRYYGYTF.

The CDR3 DNA sequence: TGTGCCAGCAGCTACGGGACAGGGGAACTATCAGGAAACACCATATATTTT. Translation gives CASSYGTGELSGNTIYF. This chain uses TRBV5-4 with TRBJ1-3; 10 bases are shared with TRBD1. The CDR3 runs 17 residues. V lost 3 bases and J lost 4; bases outside the gene matches: 10. Germline lookup yields CDR1 SGHNT and CDR2 YYREEE (reference sequence).

The V and J genes are TRBV13 and TRBJ2-7; a possible D gene is TRBD2 (5 bases). V shed 0 bases and J shed 4 bases, with 10 bases lying between them. Germline lookup yields CDR1 PRHDT and CDR2 FYEKMQ (reference sequence). The CDR3 covers 14 residues. The CDR3 reads CASSLGLGDYEQYF. Here the CDR3 DNA reads TGTGCCAGCAGCTTAGGCCTCGGGGATTACGAGCAGTACTTC.

This clone has more than one count but fewer than ten. The genes are TRBV5-1 and TRBJ2-7; possibly TRBD1 for D (6 bases). Trimming removed 0 bases at V and 5 bases at J, with 12 bases between. The CDR3 is 14 residues long. Germline assignment: CDR1 SGHRS and CDR2 YFSETQ. CDR3 in amino acids: CASSLGLQGDEQYF. The CDR3 DNA reads TGCGCCAGCAGCTTGGGCTTACAGGGTGACGAGCAGTACTTC.

This clone appeared a single time. V gene TRBV2 combines with J gene TRBJ2-7, with no clear D. This CDR3 has 11 amino acids. V gave up 5 bases and J gave up 5 bases, with 7 bases separating them. CDR1 SNHLY and CDR2 FYNNEI come from the germline V gene. The CDR3 sequence: CASSPGDEQYF. CDR3 DNA: TGTGCCAGCAGTCCGGGTGACGAGCAGTACTTC.

With regard to this clone: Different DNA sequences within this sample yield the same CDR3. This chain connects TRBV7-3 to TRBJ1-1; D gene unclear. Germline CDR1 reads SGHTA; CDR2 reads FQGTGA. This CDR3 region has 13 residues. V lost 5 bases, J lost 2 bases, and 9 bases lay in between. CDR3 amino acids: CASSLSGNTEAFF. The CDR3 nucleotides read TGTGCCAGCAGCCTAAGCGGAAACACTGAAGCTTTCTTT.

The chain is built from TRBV11-2 and TRBJ2-1, with a tentative D call TRBD1 (5 bases). With 5 bases removed from V and 7 bases from J, the gap between germline ends came to 9 bases. Germline CDR1 SGHAT, CDR2 FQNNGV. The CDR3 spans 12 residues. CDR3 DNA sequence: TGTGCCAGCAGCCCGCGACAGAATGAGCAGTTCTTC. This translates into CASSPRQNEQFF.

The chain joins TRBV11-3 to TRBJ2-3; tentative D call: TRBD2 (5 bases). The CDR3 length is 15 residues. Trimming cost V 1 base and J 1 base, with 9 bases left between them. The germline V gene has CDR1 SGHNT and CDR2 YENEEA. In DNA, the CDR3 is TGTGCCAGCAGCTTAGCGGGGTTGGGCACAGATACGCAGTATTTT. The encoded protein is CASSLAGLGTDTQYF. Full variable domain (remainder filled in from reference TRBV11-3 and TRBJ2-3): EAGVVQSPRYKIIEKKQPVAFWCNPISGHNTLYWYLQNLGQGPELLIRYENEEAVDDSQLPKDRFSAERLKGVDSTLKIQPAELGDSAVYLCASSLAGLGTDTQYFGPGTRLTVL.

The rearrangement links TRBV30 to TRBJ2-5; D remains unclear. This CDR3 spans 10 amino acids. Trimming shortened V by 2 bases and J by 5 bases, and 3 bases separated the two germline ends. CDR1 is GTSNPN and CDR2 is SVGIG in the germline V gene (reference sequence). The CDR3 DNA follows: TGTGCCTGGAGTCGGGAGACCCAGTACTTC. This gives the protein CAWSRETQYF.

The chain recombines TRBV19 with TRBJ2-1; 8 bases agree with TRBD1. With 0 bases clipped from V and 13 bases from J, the junction kept 11 bases outside the gene matches. Germline V gene lookup returns CDR1 LNHDA and CDR2 SQIVND (reference sequence). The CDR3 is 15 amino acids. In nucleotides, the CDR3 is TGTGCCAGTAGTATAGATGGGACAGGTGGGACGTTACAGTTCTTC. It codes for CASSIDGTGGTLQFF.

The chain has TRBV9 and TRBJ1-3; the match to TRBD1 covers 8 bases. This CDR3 contains 18 residues. From germline, CDR1 is SGDLS and CDR2 YYNGEE. The junction had 8 bases not matched to a gene; V was cut back by 0 bases and J by 0 bases. DNA for the CDR3: TGTGCCAGCAGCGTAGGTCAGGGGGCCTCTTTCTCTGGAAACACCATATATTTT. Amino acids: CASSVGQGASFSGNTIYF.

This sequence joins TRBV28 and TRBJ1-6; D not resolved. CDR1 MDHEN and CDR2 SYDVKM come from the germline V gene. There are 13 residues in the CDR3. Trimming took 1 base from V and 9 from J, leaving 7 bases between them. This chain's CDR3 is CASSLLSGSPLHF. CDR3 DNA: TGTGCCAGCAGTTTATTATCAGGTTCACCCCTCCACTTT.